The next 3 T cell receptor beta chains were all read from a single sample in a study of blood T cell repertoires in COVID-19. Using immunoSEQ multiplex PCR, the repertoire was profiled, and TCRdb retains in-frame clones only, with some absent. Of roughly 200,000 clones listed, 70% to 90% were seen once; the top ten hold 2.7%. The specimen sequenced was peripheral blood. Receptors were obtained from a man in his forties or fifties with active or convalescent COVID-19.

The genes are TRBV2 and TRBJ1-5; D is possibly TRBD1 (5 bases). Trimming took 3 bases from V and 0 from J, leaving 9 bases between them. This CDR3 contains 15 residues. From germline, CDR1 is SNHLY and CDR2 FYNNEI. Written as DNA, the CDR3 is TGTGCCAGCAGTGAGGCAGGGTATAGCAATCAGCCCCAGCATTTT. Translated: CASSEAGYSNQPQHF.

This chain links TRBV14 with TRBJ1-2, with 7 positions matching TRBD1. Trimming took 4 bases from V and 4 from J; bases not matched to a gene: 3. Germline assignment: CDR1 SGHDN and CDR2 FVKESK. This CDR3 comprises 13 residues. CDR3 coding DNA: TGTGCCAGCAGCCCCAGGGGGTTCTATGGCTACACCTTC. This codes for CASSPRGFYGYTF. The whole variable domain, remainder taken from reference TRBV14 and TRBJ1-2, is EAGVTQFPSHSVIEKGQTVTLRCDPISGHDNLYWYRRVMGKEIKFLLHFVKESKQDESGMPNNRFLAERTGGTYSTLKVQPAELEDSGVYFCASSPRGFYGYTFGSGTRLTVV.

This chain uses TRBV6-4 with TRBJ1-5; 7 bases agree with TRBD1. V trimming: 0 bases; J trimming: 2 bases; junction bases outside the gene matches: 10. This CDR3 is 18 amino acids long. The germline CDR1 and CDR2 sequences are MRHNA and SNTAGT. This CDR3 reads CASSDSNRDSAGNQPQHF. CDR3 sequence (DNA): TGTGCCAGCAGTGACTCGAACAGGGACAGCGCGGGCAATCAGCCCCAGCATTTT.